The sequence of this T cell receptor beta chain was determined in a study of shared clonotypes between healthy human individuals. Study-level background: Donors, aged 18 to 49, were a couple of women and three men.

Sequencing used immunoSEQ multiplex PCR; TCRdb keeps in-frame clones, though not all of them. The repertoire holds roughly 2,500,000 clones, with 93% as singletons. A word on this clone: Antigen specificity is unknown. One junction end disagrees with the germline gene, perhaps due to a read error.

Study-wide findings and caveats: The study found lower generation probabilities in non-shared clonotypes than in those shared by all four donors. The sharing of roughly 5% of naive CD4 clonotypes was seen across a handful of donors. Among donors, clonotype sharing was expected to be affected by sequencing depth.

Material: naive CD4+ T cells from PBMCs. Subset defined: CD45RA+ positively selected. The sequence came from a young man in good health. Some clones in this sample may be carry-over from other donors' samples.

CDR3 sequence: CASSEGRQGTQYF. Written as DNA, the CDR3 is TGTGCCAGCAGTGAAGGTCGGCAAGGGACCCAGTACTTC. V is TRBV28 and J is TRBJ2-5; D is unresolved. The CDR3 is 13 residues long. Germline CDR1 MDHEN, CDR2 SYDVKM.